The T cell receptor beta chain described here comes from a study of T cells in Graves' hyperthyroidism and ophthalmopathy. Graves' hyperthyroidism qualified as stable when ophthalmopathy did not progress within 18 months. The study left out patients who had uncontrolled infection, other autoimmune disease, pregnancy or lactation. A roughly 10 ml volume of fresh peripheral blood provided the PBMCs. TCR beta CDR3 regions were amplified from RNA. HTBI primers were the set used in a first-round RT-PCR of the TCR CDR3. From the multiplex PCR reads, TCRdb called clonotypes with MiXCR, one entry per CDR3 protein. This sample has a few hundred thousand distinct CDR3 sequences, with roughly a sixth found just once. V was clipped by 7 bases and J by 1 base, with 11 bases between them. The CDR3 has 13 amino acids. Germline V gives CDR1 MNHEY, CDR2 SMNVEV (reference sequence). Overall study results and limits: Ophthalmopathy was separated from stable hyperthyroidism by a 13 V-J model.

This clonotype was counted ten times or more. Antigen unknown. This TCR came from a woman aged 45-60 years with Graves' hyperthyroidism. The chain couples TRBV27 to TRBJ2-7, with D perhaps matching TRBD2 (5 bases). Sequenced sample: blood. DNA for the CDR3: TGTGCCAGCACCTCGAGGGTTTCCTACGAGCAGTACTTC. The encoded protein is CASTSRVSYEQYF.